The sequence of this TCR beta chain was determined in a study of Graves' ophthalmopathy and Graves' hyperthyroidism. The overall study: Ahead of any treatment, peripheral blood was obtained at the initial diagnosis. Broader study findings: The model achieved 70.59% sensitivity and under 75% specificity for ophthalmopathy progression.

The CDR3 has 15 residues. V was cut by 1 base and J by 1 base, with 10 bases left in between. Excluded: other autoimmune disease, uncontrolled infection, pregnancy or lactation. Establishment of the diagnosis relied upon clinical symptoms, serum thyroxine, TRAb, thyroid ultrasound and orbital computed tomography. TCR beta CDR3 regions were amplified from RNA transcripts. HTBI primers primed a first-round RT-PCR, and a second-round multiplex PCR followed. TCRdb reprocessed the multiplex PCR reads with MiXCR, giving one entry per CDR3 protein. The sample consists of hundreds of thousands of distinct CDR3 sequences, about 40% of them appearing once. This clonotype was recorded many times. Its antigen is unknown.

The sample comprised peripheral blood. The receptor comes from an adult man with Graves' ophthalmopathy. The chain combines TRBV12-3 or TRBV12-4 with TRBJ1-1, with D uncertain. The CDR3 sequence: CASSLGQYSNTEAFF. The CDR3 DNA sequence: TGTGCCAGCAGTTTAGGGCAGTACTCGAACACTGAAGCTTTCTTT.